The sequence of this TCR beta chain was determined in a study of Graves' ophthalmopathy and Graves' hyperthyroidism. Amplification from RNA transcripts yielded the TCR beta CDR3 regions. The first round was an RT-PCR with HTBI primers, and the second round was a multiplex PCR. Via MiXCR, TCRdb re-called the multiplex PCR reads, giving one row per CDR3 protein. The sample lists hundreds of thousands of distinct CDR3 sequences; 15% were seen once. This clonotype appeared a few times. Sequenced sample: peripheral blood. This clonotype was obtained from a woman aged 18-30 years with stable Graves' hyperthyroidism.

The CDR3 protein is CASSPTRAGNFWGYTF. The CDR3 DNA reads TGTGCCAGCAGCCCAACCCGAGCAGGGAATTTTTGGGGCTACACCTTC. The chain has TRBV11-1 and TRBJ1-2, with D possibly being TRBD1 (5 bases). V gave up 5 bases and J gave up 8 bases, with 24 bases separating them. CDR3 length equals 16 residues. In germline, CDR1 is SGHAT, CDR2 FQDESV (reference sequence).